This TCR beta chain was profiled in a study of PD-1 blockade in classical Hodgkin lymphoma. TCRdb's copy holds only in-frame clones and misses some; the assay was immunoSEQ multiplex PCR. The repertoire holds about 46,000 clones, with roughly 80% as singletons. General study findings and limits: It was among complete responders that baseline diversity resembled that of newly diagnosed patients. What caused the repertoire differences, perhaps disease activity or prior therapy, remains undefined.

Time point given: cycle 4 day 1 (C4D1), after less than seven weeks of nivolumab. In every patient, relapse followed autologous stem cell transplantation, while exposure to brentuximab vedotin differed. This clone was seen a few times. Its specificity is unknown. The length of the CDR3 is 16 residues. Germline V CDR1 and CDR2: SGDLS, YYNGEE. Germline trimming cut 0 bases from V and 3 bases from J; bases unmatched to any gene: 7. V and J are TRBV9 and TRBJ2-5; 8 nucleotides line up with TRBD1. The receptor was derived from a human donor with classical Hodgkin lymphoma. This material consisted of peripheral blood mononuclear cells (PBMCs), taken before the fourth cycle of nivolumab. This CDR3 reads CASSVDPGGAEETQYF. Here the CDR3 DNA reads TGTGCCAGCAGCGTAGATCCAGGGGGCGCAGAAGAGACCCAGTACTTC. Full variable domain (remainder filled in from reference TRBV9 and TRBJ2-5): DSGVTQTPKHLITATGQRVTLRCSPRSGDLSVYWYQQSLDQGLQFLIQYYNGEERAKGNILERFSAQQFPDLHSELNLSSLELGDSALYFCASSVDPGGAEETQYFGPGTRLLVL.